Listed here is a single T cell receptor (beta chain). This record belongs to a study of cytomegalovirus exposure and HLA in healthy donors. The CDR3 loop spans 15 amino acids. V was clipped by 2 bases and J by 4 bases; unmatched bases: 7. Germline CDR1 reads MDHEN; CDR2 reads SYDVKM. Vbeta (60) and Jbeta (13) primers were used in the PCR. This table comes from immunoSEQ multiplex PCR, and its TCRdb copy is limited to in-frame clones, with some not included. The table has about 160,000 clones, roughly 79% seen once. The chain combines TRBV28 with TRBJ2-7, with TRBD1 matching 8 bases. The sequenced sample was PBMCs. The origin of this receptor is a woman between 45 and 60 years old in good health and CMV-seronegative. The CDR3 coding sequence is TGTGCCAGCAGTTTAGAGCAGGGGGCCGGATACGAGCAGTACTTC. It translates to CASSLEQGAGYEQYF.